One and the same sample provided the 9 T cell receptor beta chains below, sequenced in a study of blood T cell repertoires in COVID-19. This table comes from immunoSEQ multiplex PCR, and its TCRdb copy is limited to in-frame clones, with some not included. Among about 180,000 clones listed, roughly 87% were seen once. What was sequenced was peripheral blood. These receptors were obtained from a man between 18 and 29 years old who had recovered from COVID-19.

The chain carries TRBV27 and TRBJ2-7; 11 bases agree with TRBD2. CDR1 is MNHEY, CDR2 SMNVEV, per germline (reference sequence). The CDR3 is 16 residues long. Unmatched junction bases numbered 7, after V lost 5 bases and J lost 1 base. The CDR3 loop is CASSLLAGGGSYEQYF. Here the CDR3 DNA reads TGTGCCAGCAGTCTTCTAGCGGGAGGAGGATCCTACGAGCAGTACTTC.

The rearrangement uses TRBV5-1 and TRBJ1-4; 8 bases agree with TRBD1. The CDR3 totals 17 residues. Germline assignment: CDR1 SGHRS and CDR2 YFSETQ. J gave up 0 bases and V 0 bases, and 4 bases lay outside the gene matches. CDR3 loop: CASSLGVGQATNEKLFF. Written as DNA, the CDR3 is TGCGCCAGCAGCTTGGGGGTGGGACAGGCAACTAATGAAAAACTGTTTTTT. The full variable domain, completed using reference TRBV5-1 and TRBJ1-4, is KAGVTQTPRYLIKTRGQQVTLSCSPISGHRSVSWYQQTPGQGLQFLFEYFSETQRNKGNFPGRFSGRQFSNSRSEMNVSTLELGDSALYLCASSLGVGQATNEKLFFGSGTQLSVL.

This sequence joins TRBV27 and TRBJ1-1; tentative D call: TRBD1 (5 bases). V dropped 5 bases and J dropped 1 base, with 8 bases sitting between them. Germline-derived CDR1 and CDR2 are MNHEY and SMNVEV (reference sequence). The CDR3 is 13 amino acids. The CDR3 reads CASSITGNTEAFF. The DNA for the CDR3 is TGTGCCAGCAGTATTACAGGGAACACTGAAGCTTTCTTT.

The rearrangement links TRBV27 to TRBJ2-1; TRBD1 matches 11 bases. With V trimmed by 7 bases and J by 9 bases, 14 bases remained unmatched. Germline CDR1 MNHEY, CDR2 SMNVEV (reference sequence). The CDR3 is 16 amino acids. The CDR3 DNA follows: TGTGCCAGCACACGGGGGGACAGGGGGGTGACGAGTGAGCAGTTCTTC. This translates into CASTRGDRGVTSEQFF.

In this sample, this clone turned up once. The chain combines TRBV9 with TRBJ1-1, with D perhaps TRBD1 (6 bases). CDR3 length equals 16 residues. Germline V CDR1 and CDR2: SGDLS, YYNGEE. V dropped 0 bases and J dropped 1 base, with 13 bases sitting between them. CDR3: CASSVGDIGKNTEAFF. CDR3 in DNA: TGTGCCAGCAGCGTAGGGGACATCGGAAAGAACACTGAAGCTTTCTTT.

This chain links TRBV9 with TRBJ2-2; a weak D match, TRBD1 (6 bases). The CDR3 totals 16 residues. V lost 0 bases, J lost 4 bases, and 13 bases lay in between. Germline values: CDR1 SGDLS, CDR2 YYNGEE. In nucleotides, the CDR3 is TGTGCCAGCAGCGTAGTATCAGGGGTGGGCACCGGGGAGCTGTTTTTT. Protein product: CASSVVSGVGTGELFF.

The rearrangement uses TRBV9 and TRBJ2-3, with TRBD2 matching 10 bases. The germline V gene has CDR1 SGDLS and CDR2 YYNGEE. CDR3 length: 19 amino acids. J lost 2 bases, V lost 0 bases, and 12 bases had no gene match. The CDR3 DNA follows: TGTGCCAGCAGCGTAGACCCCAGAGGAGGGACTAGCGACACAGATACGCAGTATTTT. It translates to CASSVDPRGGTSDTDTQYF.

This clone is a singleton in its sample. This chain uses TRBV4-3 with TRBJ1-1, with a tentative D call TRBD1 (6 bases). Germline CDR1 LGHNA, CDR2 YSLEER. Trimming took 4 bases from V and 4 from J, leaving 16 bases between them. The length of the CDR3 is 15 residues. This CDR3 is CASSLTGTRGTEAFF. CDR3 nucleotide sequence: TGCGCCAGCAGCCTTACCGGGACACGAGGCACTGAAGCTTTCTTT.

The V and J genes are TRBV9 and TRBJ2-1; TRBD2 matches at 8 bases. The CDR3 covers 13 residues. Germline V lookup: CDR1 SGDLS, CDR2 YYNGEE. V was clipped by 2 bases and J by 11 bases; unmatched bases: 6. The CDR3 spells CASSVLTSGQQFF. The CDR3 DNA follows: TGTGCCAGCAGCGTTCTAACTAGCGGCCAGCAGTTCTTC.